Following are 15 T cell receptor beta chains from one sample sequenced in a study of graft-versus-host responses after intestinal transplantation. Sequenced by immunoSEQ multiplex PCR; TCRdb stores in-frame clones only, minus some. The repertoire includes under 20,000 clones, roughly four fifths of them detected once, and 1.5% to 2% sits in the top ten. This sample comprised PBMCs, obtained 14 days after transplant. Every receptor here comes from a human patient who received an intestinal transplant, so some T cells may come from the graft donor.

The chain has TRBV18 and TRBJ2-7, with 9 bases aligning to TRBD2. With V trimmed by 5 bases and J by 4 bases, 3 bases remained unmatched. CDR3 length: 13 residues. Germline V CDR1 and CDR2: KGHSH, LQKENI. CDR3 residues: CASSGGGAYEQYF. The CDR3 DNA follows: TGTGCCAGCTCAGGCGGGGGGGCTTACGAGCAGTACTTC.

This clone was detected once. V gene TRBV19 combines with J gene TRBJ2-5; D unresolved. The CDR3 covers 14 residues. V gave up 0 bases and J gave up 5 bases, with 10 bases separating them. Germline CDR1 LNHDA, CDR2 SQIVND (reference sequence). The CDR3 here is CASSIDLSAETQYF. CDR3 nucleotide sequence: TGTGCCAGTAGTATAGATCTATCTGCGGAGACCCAGTACTTC.

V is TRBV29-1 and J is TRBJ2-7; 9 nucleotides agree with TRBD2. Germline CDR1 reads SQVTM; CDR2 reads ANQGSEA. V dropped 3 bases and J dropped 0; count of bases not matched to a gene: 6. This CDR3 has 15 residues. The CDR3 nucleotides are TGCAGCGTTGAGCGACTAGCGGAGATCTCCTACGAGCAGTACTTC. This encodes CSVERLAEISYEQYF.

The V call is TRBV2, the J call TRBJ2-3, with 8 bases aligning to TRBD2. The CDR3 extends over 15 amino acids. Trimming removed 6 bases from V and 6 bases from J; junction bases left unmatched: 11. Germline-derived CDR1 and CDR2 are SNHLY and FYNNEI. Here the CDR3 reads CASRTLGGASDTQYF. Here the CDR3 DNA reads TGTGCCAGCAGGACCCTCGGGGGGGCCAGCGATACGCAGTATTTT.

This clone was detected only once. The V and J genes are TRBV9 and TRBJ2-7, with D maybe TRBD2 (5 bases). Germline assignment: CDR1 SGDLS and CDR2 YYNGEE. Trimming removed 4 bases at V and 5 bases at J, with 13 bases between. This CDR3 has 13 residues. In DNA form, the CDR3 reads TGTGCCAGCAGCCTCGAAACCGGGGACGAGCAGTACTTC. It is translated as CASSLETGDEQYF.

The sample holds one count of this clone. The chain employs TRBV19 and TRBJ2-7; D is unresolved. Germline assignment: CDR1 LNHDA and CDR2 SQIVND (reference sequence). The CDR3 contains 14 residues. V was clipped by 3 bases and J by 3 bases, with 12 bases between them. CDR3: CASSIGWQNYEQYF. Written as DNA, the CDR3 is TGTGCCAGTAGTATCGGCTGGCAGAACTACGAGCAGTACTTC. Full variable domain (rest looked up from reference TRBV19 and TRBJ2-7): DGGITQSPKYLFRKEGQNVTLSCEQNLNHDAMYWYRQDPGQGLRLIYYSQIVNDFQKGDIAEGYSVSREKKESFPLTVTSAQKNPTAFYLCASSIGWQNYEQYFGPGTRLTVT.

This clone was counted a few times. The CDR3 DNA reads as TGCGCCAGCAGCCGGGGACTGACCCTAGAGGGCTACACCTTC. It is translated as CASSRGLTLEGYTF. The chain combines TRBV4-1 with TRBJ1-2; maybe TRBD1 (5 bases). The CDR3 covers 14 residues. CDR1 and CDR2 (germline): MGHRA, YSYEKL. Trimming left V 4 bases short and J 8 bases short, with 17 bases between.

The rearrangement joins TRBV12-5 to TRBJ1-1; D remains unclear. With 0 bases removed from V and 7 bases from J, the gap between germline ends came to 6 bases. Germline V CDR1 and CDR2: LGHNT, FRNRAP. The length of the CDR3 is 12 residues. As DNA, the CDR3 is TGTGCTAGTGGTTTGGTAGAGGTTGAAGCTTTCTTT. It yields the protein CASGLVEVEAFF.

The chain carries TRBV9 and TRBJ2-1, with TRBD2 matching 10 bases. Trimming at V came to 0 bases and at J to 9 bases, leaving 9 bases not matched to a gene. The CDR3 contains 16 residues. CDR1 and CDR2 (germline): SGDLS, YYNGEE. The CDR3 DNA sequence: TGTGCCAGCAGCGTAGAAAGCGGGAGGGCCGGGAGTGAGCAGTTCTTC. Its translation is CASSVESGRAGSEQFF.

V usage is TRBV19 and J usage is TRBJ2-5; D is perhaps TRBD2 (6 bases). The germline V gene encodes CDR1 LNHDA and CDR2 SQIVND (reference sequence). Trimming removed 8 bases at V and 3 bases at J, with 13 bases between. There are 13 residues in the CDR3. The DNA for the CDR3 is TGTGCCAGTCAGACTAGGCCGGAAGAGACCCAGTACTTC. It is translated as CASQTRPEETQYF.

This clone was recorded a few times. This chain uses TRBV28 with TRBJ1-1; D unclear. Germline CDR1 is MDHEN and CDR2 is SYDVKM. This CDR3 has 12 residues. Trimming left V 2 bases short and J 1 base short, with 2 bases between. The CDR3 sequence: CASSLGNTEAFF. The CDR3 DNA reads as TGTGCCAGCAGTTTAGGGAACACTGAAGCTTTCTTT.

Written as DNA, the CDR3 is TGTGCCAGCAGCGATATAGCGGGGGGGTACCAAGAGACCCAGTACTTC. Protein: CASSDIAGGYQETQYF. The chain joins TRBV7-8 to TRBJ2-5; 11 bases line up with TRBD2. The trim removed 5 bases at V and 0 bases at J, leaving 5 bases unmatched. Germline CDR1 SGHVS, CDR2 FQNEAQ. This CDR3 is built from 16 residues.

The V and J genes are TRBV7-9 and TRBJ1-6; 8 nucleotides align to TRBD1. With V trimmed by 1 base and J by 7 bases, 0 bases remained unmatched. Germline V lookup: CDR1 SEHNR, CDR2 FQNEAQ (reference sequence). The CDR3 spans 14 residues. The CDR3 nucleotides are TGTGCCAGCAGCTTAGGGACAGGGAATTCACCCCTCCACTTT. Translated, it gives CASSLGTGNSPLHF.

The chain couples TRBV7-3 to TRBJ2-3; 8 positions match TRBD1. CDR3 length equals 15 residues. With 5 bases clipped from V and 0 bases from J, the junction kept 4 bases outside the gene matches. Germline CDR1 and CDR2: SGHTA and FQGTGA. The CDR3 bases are TGTGCCAGCAGCCCGACAGGGGCTAGCACAGATACGCAGTATTTT. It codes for CASSPTGASTDTQYF.

Here the CDR3 DNA reads TGTGCCAGCAGTTTAGAAGGGAGGGACAGTTTCTACAATGAGCAGTTCTTC. Translating gives CASSLEGRDSFYNEQFF. The genes are TRBV28 and TRBJ2-1, with D perhaps TRBD1 or TRBD2 (7 bases each). Trimming shortened V by 2 bases and J by 3 bases, and 17 bases separated the two germline ends. Germline values: CDR1 MDHEN, CDR2 SYDVKM. CDR3 size: 17 residues. Full variable domain (remainder filled in from reference TRBV28 and TRBJ2-1): DVKVTQSSRYLVKRTGEKVFLECVQDMDHENMFWYRQDPGLGLRLIYFSYDVKMKEKGDIPEGYSVSREKKERFSLILESASTNQTSMYLCASSLEGRDSFYNEQFFGPGTRLTVL.